One and the same sample provided the 14 T cell receptor beta chains below, sequenced in a study of T cells after yellow fever vaccination. From the 5' RACE reads, TCRdb called clonotypes with MiXCR, one entry per CDR3 protein. The table shows approximately 110,000 distinct CDR3 sequences, with more than 6% occurring only once. Source: CD4+ T cells sorted from PBMCs, taken roughly 10 days after the first yellow fever vaccination. The receptor source for this set is a young man who received the YFV17D yellow fever vaccine.

This clonotype occurred many times. The chain joins TRBV4-1 to TRBJ1-2; the match to TRBD1 covers 9 bases. The CDR3 contains 14 residues. V dropped 5 bases and J dropped 7; count of bases not matched to a gene: 8. Germline CDR1 MGHRA, CDR2 YSYEKL. The CDR3 DNA sequence: TGCGCCAGCAGCACGCCGGGACAGGGAGGTGGCTACACCTTC. This gives the protein CASSTPGQGGGYTF.

There are many counts of this clonotype. The rearrangement uses TRBV7-2 and TRBJ2-3, with D hard to call. The V and J ends lost 0 bases and 0 bases respectively, with 4 bases between them. CDR3 length equals 14 residues. Germline CDR1 and CDR2: SGHTA and FQGNSA. The CDR3: CASSLARSTDTQYF. The CDR3 DNA reads as TGTGCCAGCAGCTTAGCGCGGAGCACAGATACGCAGTATTTT. Filled out from reference TRBV7-2 and TRBJ2-3, the complete variable domain reads GAGVSQSPSNKVTEKGKDVELRCDPISGHTALYWYRQSLGQGLEFLIYFQGNSAPDKSGLPSDRFSAERTGGSVSTLTIQRTQQEDSAVYLCASSLARSTDTQYFGPGTRLTVL.

This clonotype was observed at least ten times. The chain uses TRBV12-3 or TRBV12-4 and TRBJ1-5; TRBD1 is a possible D gene (6 bases). The CDR3 has 14 residues. V was trimmed by 6 bases and J by 3 bases, leaving 12 bases between them. CDR3 protein: CASSIGQFNQPQHF. The DNA of the CDR3 is TGTGCCAGCAGCATCGGACAGTTCAATCAGCCCCAGCATTTT.

This clonotype showed up many times. V and J are TRBV5-1 and TRBJ2-2, with TRBD2 as a possible D gene (5 bases). The germline V and J ends were trimmed by 1 base and 6 bases, with 13 bases remaining between them. This CDR3 region has 15 residues. Germline V gives CDR1 SGHRS, CDR2 YFSETQ. CDR3 nucleotides: TGCGCCAGCAGCTTGTCTCTAGCAGAGGCCGGGGAGCTGTTTTTT. Translated: CASSLSLAEAGELFF.

This clonotype was counted many times. This chain uses TRBV30 with TRBJ2-1; D may be TRBD1 (5 bases). Trimming left V 2 bases short and J 8 bases short, with 13 bases between. The length of the CDR3 is 13 residues. Germline V gene sequence: CDR1 GTSNPN, CDR2 SVGIG (reference sequence). The CDR3 DNA follows: TGTGCCTGGAGTTTCGACAGATTAGATGAGCAGTTCTTC. Its translation is CAWSFDRLDEQFF.

This clonotype was counted many times. The chain employs TRBV4-3 and TRBJ2-2; either TRBD1 or TRBD2 may supply D (5 bases each). Trimming cost V 3 bases and J 5 bases, with 19 bases left between them. The CDR3 sequence is 17 residues long. Germline assignment: CDR1 LGHNA and CDR2 YSLEER. The CDR3 region is CASSQTVGPVGTGELFF. CDR3 sequence (DNA): TGCGCCAGCAGCCAGACCGTGGGACCCGTTGGAACCGGGGAGCTGTTTTTT.

This clonotype was found many times. This chain joins TRBV6-1 and TRBJ1-3, with D hard to call. CDR3 length: 14 amino acids. Trimming took 6 bases from V and 0 from J, leaving 9 bases between them. Germline-derived CDR1 and CDR2 are MNHNS and SASEGT. CDR3 protein: CASRERLSGNTIYF. The CDR3 bases are TGTGCCAGCAGGGAACGCCTCTCTGGAAACACCATATATTTT.

This clonotype showed up many times. V usage is TRBV7-2 and J usage is TRBJ2-4, with a weak D call TRBD2 (7 bases). CDR1 is SGHTA and CDR2 is FQGNSA in the germline V gene. The CDR3 contains 15 residues. V was shortened by 7 bases and J by 0 bases, with 13 bases between the two germline ends. For the CDR3, the DNA is TGTGCCAGCACCTTGGGGGGGGCAGCCAAAAACATTCAGTACTTC. Translated, it gives CASTLGGAAKNIQYF.

The V and J genes are TRBV11-2 and TRBJ2-3; D call uncertain. This CDR3 spans 13 amino acids. CDR1 is SGHAT, CDR2 FQNNGV, per germline. With 3 bases removed from V and 3 bases from J, the gap between germline ends came to 7 bases. CDR3 loop: CASSFFATDTQYF. The CDR3 DNA reads as TGTGCCAGCAGCTTCTTCGCGACAGATACGCAGTATTTT.

This clonotype appeared many times. This chain connects TRBV3-1 to TRBJ1-1, with TRBD1 matching over 8 bases. The V segment lost 3 bases and the J segment 4 bases; nucleotides outside the gene matches: 7. CDR1 LGHDT and CDR2 YNNKEL come from the germline V gene (reference sequence). The CDR3 runs 15 residues. The CDR3: CASSQANTGGTEAFF. CDR3 nucleotides: TGTGCCAGCAGCCAGGCCAATACAGGGGGCACTGAAGCTTTCTTT. Together with reference TRBV3-1 and TRBJ1-1, the CDR3 gives the full variable domain: DTAVSQTPKYLVTQMGNDKSIKCEQNLGHDTMYWYKQDSKKFLKIMFSYNNKELIINETVPNRFSPKSPDKAHLNLHINSLELGDSAVYFCASSQANTGGTEAFFGQGTRLTVV.

This clonotype was counted at least ten times. The chain combines TRBV7-2 with TRBJ1-2, with 9 bases matching TRBD1. The germline CDR1 and CDR2 sequences are SGHTA and FQGNSA. The V gene end was trimmed by 2 bases and the J gene end by 5 bases; junction bases not matched to a gene: 9. The CDR3 is 16 amino acids. The CDR3 DNA reads TGTGCCAGCAGCTTACTAGCGACAGGGGGAGGATATGGCTACACCTTC. This encodes CASSLLATGGGYGYTF. Together with reference TRBV7-2 and TRBJ1-2, the CDR3 gives the full variable domain: GAGVSQSPSNKVTEKGKDVELRCDPISGHTALYWYRQSLGQGLEFLIYFQGNSAPDKSGLPSDRFSAERTGGSVSTLTIQRTQQEDSAVYLCASSLLATGGGYGYTFGSGTRLTVV.

There are many counts of this clonotype. This chain connects TRBV4-3 to TRBJ2-7, with 11 bases that match TRBD2. CDR3 size: 16 residues. V was clipped by 3 bases and J by 0 bases; unmatched bases: 4. CDR1 and CDR2 (germline): LGHNA, YSLEER. As DNA, the CDR3 is TGCGCCAGCAGCCAGAGACTAGCGGGGAGCTCCTACGAGCAGTACTTC. Its protein product is CASSQRLAGSSYEQYF.

The chain recombines TRBV7-3 with TRBJ2-2, with a weak D call TRBD2 (7 bases). The germline V gene has CDR1 SGHTA and CDR2 FQGTGA. Deletions cut 5 bases from V and 4 bases from J, with 20 bases between. The CDR3 runs 17 residues. DNA for the CDR3: TGTGCCAGCAGCCCCCAAAGGGGGGGGGCGCGCACCGGGGAGCTGTTTTTT. Its translation: CASSPQRGGARTGELFF.

The V and J genes are TRBV20-1 and TRBJ1-2; 9 bases map to TRBD1. This CDR3 is built from 12 residues. Germline CDR1 is DFQATT and CDR2 is SNEGSKA (reference sequence). The CDR3 loop is CRPGQGDDGYTF. The CDR3 nucleotides are TGCAGGCCGGGACAGGGAGATGATGGCTACACCTTC.